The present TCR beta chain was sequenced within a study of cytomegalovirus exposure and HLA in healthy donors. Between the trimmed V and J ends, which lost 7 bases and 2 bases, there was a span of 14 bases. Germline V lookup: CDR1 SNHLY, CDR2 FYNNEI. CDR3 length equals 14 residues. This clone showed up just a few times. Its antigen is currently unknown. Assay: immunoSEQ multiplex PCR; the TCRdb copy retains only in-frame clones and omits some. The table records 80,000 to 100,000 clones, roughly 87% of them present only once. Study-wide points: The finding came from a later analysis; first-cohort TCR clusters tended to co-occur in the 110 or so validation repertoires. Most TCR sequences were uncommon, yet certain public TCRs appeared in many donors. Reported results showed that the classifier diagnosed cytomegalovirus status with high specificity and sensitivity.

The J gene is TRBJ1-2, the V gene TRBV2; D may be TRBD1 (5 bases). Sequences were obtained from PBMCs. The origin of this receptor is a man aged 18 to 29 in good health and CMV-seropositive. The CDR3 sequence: CASTSGKRNYGYTF. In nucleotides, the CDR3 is TGTGCCAGCACCTCAGGGAAGAGGAACTATGGCTACACCTTC. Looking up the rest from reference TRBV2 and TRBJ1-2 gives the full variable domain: EPEVTQTPSHQVTQMGQEVILRCVPISNHLYFYWYRQILGQKVEFLVSFYNNEISEKSEIFDDQFSVERPDGSNFTLKIRSTKLEDSAMYFCASTSGKRNYGYTFGSGTRLTVV.